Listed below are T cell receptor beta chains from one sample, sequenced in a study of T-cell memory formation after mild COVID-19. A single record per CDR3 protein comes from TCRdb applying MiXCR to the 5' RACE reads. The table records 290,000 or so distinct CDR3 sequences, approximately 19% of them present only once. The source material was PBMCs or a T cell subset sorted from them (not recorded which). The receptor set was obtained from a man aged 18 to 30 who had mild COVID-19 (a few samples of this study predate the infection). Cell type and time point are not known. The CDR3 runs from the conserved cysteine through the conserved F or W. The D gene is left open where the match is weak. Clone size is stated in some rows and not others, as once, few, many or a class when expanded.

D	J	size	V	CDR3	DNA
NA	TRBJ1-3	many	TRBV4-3	CASSQGPGNTIYF	TGCGCCAGCAGCCAAGGTCCTGGAAACACCATATATTTT
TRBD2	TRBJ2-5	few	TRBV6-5	CASSYAVAGGFQATQYF	TGTGCCAGCAGTTACGCTGTAGCGGGGGGCTTCCAAGCGACCCAGTACTTC
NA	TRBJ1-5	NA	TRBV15	CATSRDSYVQPQHF	TGTGCCACCAGCAGAGATTCGTACGTGCAGCCCCAGCATTTT
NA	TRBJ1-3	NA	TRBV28	CASSQETPRAGNTIYF	TGTGCCAGCAGCCAAGAAACCCCGCGCGCTGGAAACACCATATATTTT
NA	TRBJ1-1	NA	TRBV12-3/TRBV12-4	CASSFGRTTEAFF	TGTGCCAGCAGCTTCGGGAGGACCACTGAAGCTTTCTTT
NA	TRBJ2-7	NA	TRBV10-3	CASGAVIAYEQYF	TGTGCAAGTGGAGCAGTTATAGCCTACGAGCAGTACTTC
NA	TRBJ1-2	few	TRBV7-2	CASSEYVWGYTF	TGTGCCAGCAGCGAATACGTTTGGGGCTACACCTTC
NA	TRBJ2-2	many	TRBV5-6	CASSTGTGELFF	TGTGCCAGCAGCACTGGAACCGGGGAGCTGTTTTTT
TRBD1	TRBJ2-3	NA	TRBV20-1	CSAREQTGWSDTQYF	TGCAGTGCTAGGGAACAGACAGGGTGGTCAGATACGCAGTATTTT
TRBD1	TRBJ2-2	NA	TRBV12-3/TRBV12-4	CASSLRGHTGELFF	TGTGCCAGCAGCCTCAGGGGGCACACCGGGGAGCTGTTTTTT
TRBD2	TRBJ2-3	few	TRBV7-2	CASSAGGYPDTQYF	TGTGCCAGCAGCGCGGGGGGCTATCCAGATACGCAGTATTTT
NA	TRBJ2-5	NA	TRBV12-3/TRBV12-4	CASSPRGGPQETQYF	TGTGCCAGCAGTCCCCGAGGTGGGCCGCAAGAGACCCAGTACTTC
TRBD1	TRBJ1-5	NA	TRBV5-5	CASSFQGAGNQPQHF	TGTGCCAGCAGCTTCCAGGGGGCCGGGAATCAGCCCCAGCATTTT
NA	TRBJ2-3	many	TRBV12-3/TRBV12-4	CASSFGVDTQYF	TGTGCCAGCAGTTTCGGCGTGGATACGCAGTATTTT
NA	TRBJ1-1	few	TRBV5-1	CASSLPGVFTEAFF	TGCGCCAGCAGCTTACCAGGGGTGTTCACTGAAGCTTTCTTT
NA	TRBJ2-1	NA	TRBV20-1	CSARDLGREVRNEQFF	TGCAGTGCTAGAGATCTCGGCAGGGAAGTTCGTAATGAGCAGTTCTTC
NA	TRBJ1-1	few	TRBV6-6	CASSYSGGRAFF	TGTGCCAGCAGTTACTCTGGGGGGCGAGCTTTCTTT